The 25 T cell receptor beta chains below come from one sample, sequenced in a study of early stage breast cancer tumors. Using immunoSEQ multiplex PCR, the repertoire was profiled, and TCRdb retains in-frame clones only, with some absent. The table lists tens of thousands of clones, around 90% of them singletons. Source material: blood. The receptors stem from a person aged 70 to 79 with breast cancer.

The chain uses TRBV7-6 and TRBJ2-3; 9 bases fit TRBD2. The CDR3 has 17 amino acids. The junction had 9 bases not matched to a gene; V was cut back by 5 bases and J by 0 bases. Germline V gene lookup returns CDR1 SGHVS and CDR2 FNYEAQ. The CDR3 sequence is CASSPGLAQTSTDTQYF. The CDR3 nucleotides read TGTGCCAGCAGCCCGGGACTAGCACAGACTAGCACAGATACGCAGTATTTT.

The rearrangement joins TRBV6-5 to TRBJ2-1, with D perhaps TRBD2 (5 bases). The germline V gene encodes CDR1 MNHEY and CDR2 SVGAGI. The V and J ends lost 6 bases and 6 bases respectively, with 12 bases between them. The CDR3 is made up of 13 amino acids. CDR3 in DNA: TGTGCCAGCAGGGCACCGGACTCCAATGAGCAGTTCTTC. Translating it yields CASRAPDSNEQFF.

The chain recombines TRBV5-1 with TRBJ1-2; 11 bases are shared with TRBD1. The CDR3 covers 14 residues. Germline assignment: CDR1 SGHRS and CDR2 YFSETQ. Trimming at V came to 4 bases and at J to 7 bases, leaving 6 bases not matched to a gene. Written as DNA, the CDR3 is TGCGCCAGCAGCGAAGGACAGGGGGCTTTTGGCTACACCTTC. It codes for CASSEGQGAFGYTF.

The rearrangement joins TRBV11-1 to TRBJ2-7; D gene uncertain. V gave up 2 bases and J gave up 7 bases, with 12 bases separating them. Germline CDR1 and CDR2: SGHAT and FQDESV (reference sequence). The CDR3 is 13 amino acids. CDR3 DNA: TGTGCCAGCAGCTTAAACTCCGCGCGGGAGCAGTACTTC. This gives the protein CASSLNSAREQYF. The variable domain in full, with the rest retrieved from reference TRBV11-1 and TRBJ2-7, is EAEVAQSPRYKITEKSQAVAFWCDPISGHATLYWYRQILGQGPELLVQFQDESVVDDSQLPKDRFSAERLKGVDSTLKIQPAELGDSAMYLCASSLNSAREQYFGPGTRLTVT.

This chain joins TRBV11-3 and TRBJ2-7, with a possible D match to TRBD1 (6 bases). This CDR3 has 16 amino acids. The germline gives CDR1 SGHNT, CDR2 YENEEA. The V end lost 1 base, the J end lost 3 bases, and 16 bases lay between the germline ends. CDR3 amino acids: CASSLGSGRGHYEQYF. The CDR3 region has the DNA TGTGCCAGCAGCTTAGGGTCCGGACGGGGACACTACGAGCAGTACTTC.

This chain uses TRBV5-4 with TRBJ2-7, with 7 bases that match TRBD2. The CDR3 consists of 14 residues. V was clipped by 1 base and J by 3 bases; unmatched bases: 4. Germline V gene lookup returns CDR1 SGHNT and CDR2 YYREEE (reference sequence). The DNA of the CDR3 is TGTGCCAGCAGCTTGTGGGGGGGAGGCTACGAGCAGTACTTC. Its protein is CASSLWGGGYEQYF.

The CDR3 reads CASSSGLAGAGANVLTF. CDR3 sequence (DNA): TGTGCCAGCAGTTCAGGACTAGCGGGGGCTGGGGCCAACGTCCTGACTTTC. The chain links TRBV7-2 to TRBJ2-6; 13 nucleotides align to TRBD2. The CDR3 length is 17 residues. Germline trimming cut 6 bases from V and 2 bases from J; bases unmatched to any gene: 4. Germline V gene lookup returns CDR1 SGHTA and CDR2 FQGNSA.

The CDR3 loop reads CASSLVSGGGTGELFF. CDR3 nucleotide sequence: TGTGCCAGCAGCTTAGTCTCCGGTGGGGGGACCGGGGAGCTGTTTTTT. J is TRBJ2-2 and V is TRBV7-9, with a weak D call TRBD2 (6 bases). V was shortened by 1 base and J by 5 bases, with 14 bases between the two germline ends. This CDR3 has 16 amino acids. In germline, CDR1 is SEHNR, CDR2 FQNEAQ (reference sequence).

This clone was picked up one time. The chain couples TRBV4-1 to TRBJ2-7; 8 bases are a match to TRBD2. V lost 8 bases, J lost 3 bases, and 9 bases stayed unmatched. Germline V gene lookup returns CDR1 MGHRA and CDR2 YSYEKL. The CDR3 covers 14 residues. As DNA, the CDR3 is TGCGCCAGCTCTCAGCTGGCGGGGGGCTACGAGCAGTACTTC. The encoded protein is CASSQLAGGYEQYF.

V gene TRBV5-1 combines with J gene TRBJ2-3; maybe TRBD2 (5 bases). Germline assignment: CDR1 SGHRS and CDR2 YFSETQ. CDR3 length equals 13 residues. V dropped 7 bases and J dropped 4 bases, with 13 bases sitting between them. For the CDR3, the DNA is TGCGCCAGCGGTCGGGAACTAGCAGATACGCAGTATTTT. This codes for CASGRELADTQYF.

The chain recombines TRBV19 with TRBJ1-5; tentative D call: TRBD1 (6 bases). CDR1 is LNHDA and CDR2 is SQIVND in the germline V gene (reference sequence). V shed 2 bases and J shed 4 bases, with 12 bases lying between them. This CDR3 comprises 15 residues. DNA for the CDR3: TGTGCCAGTAGTATAATGAGGCAGGGGAATCAGCCCCAGCATTTT. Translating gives CASSIMRQGNQPQHF.

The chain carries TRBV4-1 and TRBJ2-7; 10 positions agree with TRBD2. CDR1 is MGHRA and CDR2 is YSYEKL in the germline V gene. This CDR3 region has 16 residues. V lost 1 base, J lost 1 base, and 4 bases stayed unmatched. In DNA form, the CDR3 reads TGCGCCAGCAGCCAAGGCCGGACTAGCGGTTCCTACGAGCAGTACTTC. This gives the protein CASSQGRTSGSYEQYF.

CDR3 loop: CSAVNYNEQFF. CDR3 DNA sequence: TGCAGTGCCGTAAACTACAATGAGCAGTTCTTC. V gene TRBV20-1 combines with J gene TRBJ2-1; D is undetermined. The CDR3 extends over 11 amino acids. Germline lookup yields CDR1 DFQATT and CDR2 SNEGSKA (reference sequence). V lost 6 bases, J lost 3 bases, and 6 bases lay in between.

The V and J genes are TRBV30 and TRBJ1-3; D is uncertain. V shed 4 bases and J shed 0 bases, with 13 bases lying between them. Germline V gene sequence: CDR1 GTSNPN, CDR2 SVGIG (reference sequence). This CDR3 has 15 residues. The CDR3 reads CAWTLGVASGNTIYF. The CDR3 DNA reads TGTGCCTGGACCCTAGGCGTGGCCTCTGGAAACACCATATATTTT. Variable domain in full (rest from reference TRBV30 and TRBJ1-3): SQTIHQWPATLVQPVGSPLSLECTVEGTSNPNLYWYRQAAGRGLQLLFYSVGIGQISSEVPQNLSASRPQDRQFILSSKKLLLSDSGFYLCAWTLGVASGNTIYFGEGSWLTVV.

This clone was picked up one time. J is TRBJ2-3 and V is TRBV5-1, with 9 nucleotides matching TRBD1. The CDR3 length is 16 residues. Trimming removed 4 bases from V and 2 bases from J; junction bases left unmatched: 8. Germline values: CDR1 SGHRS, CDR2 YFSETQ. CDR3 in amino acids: CASSIGTGSPTDTQYF. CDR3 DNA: TGCGCCAGCAGCATAGGGACAGGGAGTCCCACAGATACGCAGTATTTT.

CDR3 protein: CASSLVQGEGYQPQHF. The CDR3 nucleotides read TGCGCCAGCAGCTTGGTACAGGGAGAAGGGTATCAGCCCCAGCATTTT. The chain uses TRBV5-1 and TRBJ1-5; perhaps TRBD1 as D (6 bases). V was clipped by 0 bases and J by 5 bases, with 15 bases between them. The germline V gene has CDR1 SGHRS and CDR2 YFSETQ. This CDR3 is built from 16 residues.

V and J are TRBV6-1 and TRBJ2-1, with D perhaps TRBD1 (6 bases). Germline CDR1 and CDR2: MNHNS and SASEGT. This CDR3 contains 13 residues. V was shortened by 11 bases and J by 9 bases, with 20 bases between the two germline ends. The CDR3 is CAGARGTQGEQFF. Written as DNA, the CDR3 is TGTGCCGGGGCGAGAGGGACACAAGGTGAGCAGTTCTTC.

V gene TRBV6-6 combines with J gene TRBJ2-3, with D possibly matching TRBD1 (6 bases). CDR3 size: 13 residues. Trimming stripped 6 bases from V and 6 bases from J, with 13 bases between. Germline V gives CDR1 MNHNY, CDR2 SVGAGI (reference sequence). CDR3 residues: CASRPTGSDTQYF. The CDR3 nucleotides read TGTGCCAGCAGACCCACAGGGTCGGATACGCAGTATTTT.

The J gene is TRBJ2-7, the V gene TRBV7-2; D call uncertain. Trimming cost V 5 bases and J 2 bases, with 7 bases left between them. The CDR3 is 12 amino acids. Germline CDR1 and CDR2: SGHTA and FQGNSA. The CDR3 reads CASSPFPYEQYF. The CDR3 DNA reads TGTGCCAGCAGCCCATTCCCCTACGAGCAGTACTTC. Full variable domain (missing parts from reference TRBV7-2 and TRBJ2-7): GAGVSQSPSNKVTEKGKDVELRCDPISGHTALYWYRQSLGQGLEFLIYFQGNSAPDKSGLPSDRFSAERTGGSVSTLTIQRTQQEDSAVYLCASSPFPYEQYFGPGTRLTVT.

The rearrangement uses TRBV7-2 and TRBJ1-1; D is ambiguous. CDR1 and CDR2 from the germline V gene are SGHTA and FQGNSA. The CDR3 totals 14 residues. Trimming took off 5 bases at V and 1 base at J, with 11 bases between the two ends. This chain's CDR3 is CASSPVAGNTEAFF. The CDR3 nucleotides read TGTGCCAGCAGCCCAGTAGCGGGGAACACTGAAGCTTTCTTT.

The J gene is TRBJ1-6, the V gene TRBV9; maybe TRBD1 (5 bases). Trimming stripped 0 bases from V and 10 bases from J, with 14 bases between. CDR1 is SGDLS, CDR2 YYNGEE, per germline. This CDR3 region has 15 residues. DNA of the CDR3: TGTGCCAGCAGCGTAGGGGGACTATCGAGGTCACCCCTCCACTTT. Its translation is CASSVGGLSRSPLHF.

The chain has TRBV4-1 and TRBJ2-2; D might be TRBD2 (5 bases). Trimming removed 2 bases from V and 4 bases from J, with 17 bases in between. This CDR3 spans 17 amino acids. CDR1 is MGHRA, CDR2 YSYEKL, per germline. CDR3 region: CASSQPFGGGGTGELFF. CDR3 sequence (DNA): TGCGCCAGCAGCCAACCCTTTGGAGGAGGCGGCACCGGGGAGCTGTTTTTT.

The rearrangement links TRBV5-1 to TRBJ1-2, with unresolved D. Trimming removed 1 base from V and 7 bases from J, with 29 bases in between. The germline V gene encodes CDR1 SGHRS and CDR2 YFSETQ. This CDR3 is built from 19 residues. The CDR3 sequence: CASSLLSSGTRTGAAGYTF. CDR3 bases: TGCGCCAGCAGCTTGCTCAGTTCAGGTACCCGGACGGGAGCCGCTGGCTACACCTTC.

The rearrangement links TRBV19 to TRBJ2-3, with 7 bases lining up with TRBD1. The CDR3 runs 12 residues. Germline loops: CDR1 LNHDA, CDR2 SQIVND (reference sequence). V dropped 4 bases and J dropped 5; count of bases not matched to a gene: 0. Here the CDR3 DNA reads TGTGCCAGTAGTACAGGGGGAGATACGCAGTATTTT. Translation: CASSTGGDTQYF.

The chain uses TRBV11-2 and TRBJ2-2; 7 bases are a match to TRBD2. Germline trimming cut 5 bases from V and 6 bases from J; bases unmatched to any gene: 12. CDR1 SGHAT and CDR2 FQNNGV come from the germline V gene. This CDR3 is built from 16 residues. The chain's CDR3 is CASSRVRMGGAGELFF. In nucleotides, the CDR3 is TGTGCCAGCAGCAGGGTAAGGATGGGGGGGGCCGGGGAGCTGTTTTTT. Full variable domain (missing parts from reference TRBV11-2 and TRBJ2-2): EAGVAQSPRYKIIEKRQSVAFWCNPISGHATLYWYQQILGQGPKLLIQFQNNGVVDDSQLPKDRFSAERLKGVDSTLKIQPAKLEDSAVYLCASSRVRMGGAGELFFGEGSRLTVL.